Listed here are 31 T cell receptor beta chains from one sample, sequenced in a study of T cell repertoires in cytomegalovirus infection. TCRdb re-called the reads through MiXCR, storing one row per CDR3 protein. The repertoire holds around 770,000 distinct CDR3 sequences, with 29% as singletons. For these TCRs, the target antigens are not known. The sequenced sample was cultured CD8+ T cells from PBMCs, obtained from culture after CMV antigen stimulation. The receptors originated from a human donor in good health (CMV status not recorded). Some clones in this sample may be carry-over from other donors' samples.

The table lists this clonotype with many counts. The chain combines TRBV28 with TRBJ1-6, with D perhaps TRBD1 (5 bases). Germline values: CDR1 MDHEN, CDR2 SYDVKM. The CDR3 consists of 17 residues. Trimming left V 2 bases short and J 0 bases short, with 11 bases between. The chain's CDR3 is CASSLEGLGSYNSPLHF. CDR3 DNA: TGTGCCAGCAGTTTAGAGGGGTTGGGCTCCTATAATTCACCCCTCCACTTT.

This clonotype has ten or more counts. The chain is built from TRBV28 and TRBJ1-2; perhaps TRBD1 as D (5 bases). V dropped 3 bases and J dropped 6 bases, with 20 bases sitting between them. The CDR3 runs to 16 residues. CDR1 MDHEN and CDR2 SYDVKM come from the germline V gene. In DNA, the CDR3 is TGTGCCAGCAGTTTCATGGGGCCGCAAGATGTAGATGGCTACACCTTC. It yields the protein CASSFMGPQDVDGYTF.

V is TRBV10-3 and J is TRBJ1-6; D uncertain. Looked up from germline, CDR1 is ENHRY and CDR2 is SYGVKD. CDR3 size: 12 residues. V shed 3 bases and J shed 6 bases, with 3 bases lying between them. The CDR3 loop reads CAISDFNSPLHF. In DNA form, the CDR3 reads TGTGCCATCAGTGACTTTAATTCACCCCTCCACTTT.

CDR3 sequence reads: CASLGGFNSPLHF. CDR3 DNA: TGTGCCAGCCTGGGGGGTTTTAATTCACCCCTCCACTTT. This chain links TRBV6-5 with TRBJ1-6; perhaps TRBD1 as D (5 bases). Trimming shortened V by 8 bases and J by 6 bases, and 11 bases separated the two germline ends. Germline CDR1 is MNHEY and CDR2 is SVGAGI. This CDR3 has 13 amino acids.

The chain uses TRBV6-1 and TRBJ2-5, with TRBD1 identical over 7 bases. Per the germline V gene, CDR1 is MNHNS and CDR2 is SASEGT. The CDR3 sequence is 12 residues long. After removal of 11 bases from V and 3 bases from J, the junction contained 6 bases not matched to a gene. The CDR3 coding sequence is TGTGCCCGGACAGGTCATGAAGAGACCCAGTACTTC. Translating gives CARTGHEETQYF.

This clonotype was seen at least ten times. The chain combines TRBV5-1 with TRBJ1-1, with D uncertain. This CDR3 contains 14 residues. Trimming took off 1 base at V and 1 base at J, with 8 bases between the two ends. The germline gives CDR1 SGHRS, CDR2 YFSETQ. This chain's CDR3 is CASSLSGRNTEAFF. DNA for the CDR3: TGCGCCAGCAGCTTGTCTGGCCGGAACACTGAAGCTTTCTTT.

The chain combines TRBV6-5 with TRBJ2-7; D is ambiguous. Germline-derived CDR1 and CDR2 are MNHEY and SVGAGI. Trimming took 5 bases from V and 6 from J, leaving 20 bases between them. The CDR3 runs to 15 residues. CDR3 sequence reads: CASSVSEWNPSEQYF. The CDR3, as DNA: TGTGCCAGCAGTGTTTCCGAATGGAACCCCAGCGAGCAGTACTTC.

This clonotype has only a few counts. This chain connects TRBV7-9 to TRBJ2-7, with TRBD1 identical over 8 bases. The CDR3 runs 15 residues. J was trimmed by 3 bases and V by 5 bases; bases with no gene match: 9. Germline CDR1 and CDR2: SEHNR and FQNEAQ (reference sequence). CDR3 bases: TGTGCCAGCAGCCCCGACAGGGGCCAGTTCTACGAGCAGTACGTC. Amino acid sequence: CASSPDRGQFYEQYV.

The CDR3 nucleotides are TGTGCCAGCAGTCCACAGTACAGGGGGGCTAATGAAAAACTGTTTTTT. As protein: CASSPQYRGANEKLFF. The gene calls are TRBV27 and TRBJ1-4; 8 bases fit TRBD1. The CDR3 totals 16 residues. Germline assignment: CDR1 MNHEY and CDR2 SMNVEV (reference sequence). The J segment lost 3 bases and the V segment lost 5 bases, leaving 8 bases of the junction unmatched.

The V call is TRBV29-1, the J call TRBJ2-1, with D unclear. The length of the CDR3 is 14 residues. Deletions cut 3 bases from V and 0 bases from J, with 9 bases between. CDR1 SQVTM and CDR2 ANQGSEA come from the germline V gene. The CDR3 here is CSVEAASSYNEQFF. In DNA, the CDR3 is TGCAGCGTTGAGGCGGCTAGCTCCTACAATGAGCAGTTCTTC.

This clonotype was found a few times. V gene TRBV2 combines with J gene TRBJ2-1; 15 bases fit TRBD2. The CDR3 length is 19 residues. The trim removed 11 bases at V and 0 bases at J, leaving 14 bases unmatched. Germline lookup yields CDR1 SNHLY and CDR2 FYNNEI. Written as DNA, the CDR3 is TGTGCCCGGACTAGCGGGGGGGCGAGAACTCCCGGCTCCTACAATGAGCAGTTCTTC. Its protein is CARTSGGARTPGSYNEQFF.

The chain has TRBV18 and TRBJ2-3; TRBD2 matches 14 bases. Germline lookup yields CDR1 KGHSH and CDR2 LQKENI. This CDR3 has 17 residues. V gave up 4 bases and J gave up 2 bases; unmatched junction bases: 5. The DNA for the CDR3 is TGTGCCAGCTCACACGGACTAGCGGGGGGACCCACAGATACGCAGTATTTT. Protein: CASSHGLAGGPTDTQYF. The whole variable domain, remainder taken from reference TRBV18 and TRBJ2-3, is NAGVMQNPRHLVRRRGQEARLRCSPMKGHSHVYWYRQLPEEGLKFMVYLQKENIIDESGMPKERFSAEFPKEGPSILRIQQVVRGDSAAYFCASSHGLAGGPTDTQYFGPGTRLTVL.

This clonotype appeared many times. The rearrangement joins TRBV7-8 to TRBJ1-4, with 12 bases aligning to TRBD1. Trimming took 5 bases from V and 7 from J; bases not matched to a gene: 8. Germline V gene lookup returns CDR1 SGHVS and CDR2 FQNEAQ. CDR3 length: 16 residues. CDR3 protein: CASSHRRDRGREKLFF. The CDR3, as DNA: TGTGCCAGCAGCCACCGCCGGGACAGGGGGCGTGAAAAACTGTTTTTT.

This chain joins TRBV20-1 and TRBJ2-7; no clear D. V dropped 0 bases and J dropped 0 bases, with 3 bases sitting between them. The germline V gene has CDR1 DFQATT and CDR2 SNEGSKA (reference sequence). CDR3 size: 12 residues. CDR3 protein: CSAREVSYEQYF. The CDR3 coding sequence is TGCAGTGCTAGAGAGGTCTCCTACGAGCAGTACTTC.

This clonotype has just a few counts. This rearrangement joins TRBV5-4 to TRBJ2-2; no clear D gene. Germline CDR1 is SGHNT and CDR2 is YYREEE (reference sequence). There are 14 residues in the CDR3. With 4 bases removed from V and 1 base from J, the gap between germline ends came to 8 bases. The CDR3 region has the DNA TGTGCCAGCAGCCCGCGGATGAACACCGGGGAGCTGTTTTTT. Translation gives CASSPRMNTGELFF.

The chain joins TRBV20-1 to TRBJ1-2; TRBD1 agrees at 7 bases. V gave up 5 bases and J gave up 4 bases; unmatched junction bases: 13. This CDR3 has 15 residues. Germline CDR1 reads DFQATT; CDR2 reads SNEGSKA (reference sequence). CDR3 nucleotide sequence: TGCAGTGCTGTCCCGGGACAGAGAGTCCTCTATGGCTACACCTTC. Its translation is CSAVPGQRVLYGYTF.

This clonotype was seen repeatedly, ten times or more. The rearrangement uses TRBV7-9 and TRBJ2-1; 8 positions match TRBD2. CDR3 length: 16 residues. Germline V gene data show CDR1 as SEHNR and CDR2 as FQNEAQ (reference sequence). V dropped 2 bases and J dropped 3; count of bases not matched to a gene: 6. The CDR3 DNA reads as TGTGCCAGCAGCTTAAGGATTAGCGGGGACTACAATGAGCAGTTCTTC. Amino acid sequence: CASSLRISGDYNEQFF.

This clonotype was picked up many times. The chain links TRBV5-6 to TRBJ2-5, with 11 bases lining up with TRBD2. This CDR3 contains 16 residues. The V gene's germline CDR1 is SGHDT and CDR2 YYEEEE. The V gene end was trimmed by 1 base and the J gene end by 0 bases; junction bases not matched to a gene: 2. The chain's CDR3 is CASSLRLAGYQETQYF. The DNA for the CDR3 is TGTGCCAGCAGCTTGAGACTAGCGGGATACCAAGAGACCCAGTACTTC.

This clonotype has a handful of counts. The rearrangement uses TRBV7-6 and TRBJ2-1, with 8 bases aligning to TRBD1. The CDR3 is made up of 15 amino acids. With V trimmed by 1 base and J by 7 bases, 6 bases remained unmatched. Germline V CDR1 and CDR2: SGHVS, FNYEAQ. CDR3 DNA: TGTGCCAGCAGCTTAGGGTGGACAGGGAGGAATGAGCAGTTCTTC. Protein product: CASSLGWTGRNEQFF.

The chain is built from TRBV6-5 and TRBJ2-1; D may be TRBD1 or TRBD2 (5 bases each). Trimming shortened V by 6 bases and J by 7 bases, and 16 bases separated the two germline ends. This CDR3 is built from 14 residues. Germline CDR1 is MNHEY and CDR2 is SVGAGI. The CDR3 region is CASSLGDRTNEQFF. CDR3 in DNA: TGTGCCAGCAGCCTAGGGGACCGAACGAATGAGCAGTTCTTC.

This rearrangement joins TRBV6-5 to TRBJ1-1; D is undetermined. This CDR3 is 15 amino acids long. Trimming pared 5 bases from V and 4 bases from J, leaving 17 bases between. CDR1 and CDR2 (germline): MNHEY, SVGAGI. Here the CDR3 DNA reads TGTGCCAGCAGTATGTCAGGTCCACGAACCACTGAAGCTTTCTTT. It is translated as CASSMSGPRTTEAFF.

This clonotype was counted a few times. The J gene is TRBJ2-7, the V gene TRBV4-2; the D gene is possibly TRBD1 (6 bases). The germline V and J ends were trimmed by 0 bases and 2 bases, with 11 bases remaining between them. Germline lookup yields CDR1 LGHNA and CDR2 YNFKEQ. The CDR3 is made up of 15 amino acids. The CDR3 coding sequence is TGTGCCAGCAGCCAAGAACAGGGCCCAACCTACGAGCAGTACTTC. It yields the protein CASSQEQGPTYEQYF.

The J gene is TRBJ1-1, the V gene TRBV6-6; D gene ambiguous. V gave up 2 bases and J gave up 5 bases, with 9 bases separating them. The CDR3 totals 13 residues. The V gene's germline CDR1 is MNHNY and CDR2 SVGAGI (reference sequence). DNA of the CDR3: TGTGCCAGCAGTTACGGGGTGGGAACTGAAGCTTTCTTT. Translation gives CASSYGVGTEAFF.

CDR3 nucleotides: TGTGCCAGCAGCCTCCTGTCAGGGGGCCAAGAGACCCAGTACTTC. Encoded protein: CASSLLSGGQETQYF. V usage is TRBV3-1 and J usage is TRBJ2-5; 7 positions agree with TRBD1. The V segment lost 4 bases and the J segment 1 base; nucleotides outside the gene matches: 6. Germline CDR1 is LGHDT and CDR2 is YNNKEL (reference sequence). The CDR3 length is 15 residues.

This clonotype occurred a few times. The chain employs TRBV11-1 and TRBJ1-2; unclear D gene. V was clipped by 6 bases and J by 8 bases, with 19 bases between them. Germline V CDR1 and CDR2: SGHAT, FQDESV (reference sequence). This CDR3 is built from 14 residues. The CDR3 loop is CASSSVVGRLGYTF. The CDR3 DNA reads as TGTGCCAGCAGTTCGGTCGTTGGGAGATTAGGCTACACCTTC.

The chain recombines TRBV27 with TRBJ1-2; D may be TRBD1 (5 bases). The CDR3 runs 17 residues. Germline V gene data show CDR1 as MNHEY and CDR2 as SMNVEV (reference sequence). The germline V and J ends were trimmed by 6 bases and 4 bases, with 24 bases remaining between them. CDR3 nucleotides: TGTGCCAGCAGCCAGATCTGGGGCCTCTCTCATCTCTATGGCTACACCTTC. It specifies CASSQIWGLSHLYGYTF.

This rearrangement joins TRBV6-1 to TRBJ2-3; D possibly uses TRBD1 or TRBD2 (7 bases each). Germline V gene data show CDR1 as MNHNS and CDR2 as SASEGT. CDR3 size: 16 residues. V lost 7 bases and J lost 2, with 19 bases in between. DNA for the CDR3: TGTGCCAGCACCGTCTTCCAGGGGGGGACCACAGATACGCAGTATTTT. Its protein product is CASTVFQGGTTDTQYF.

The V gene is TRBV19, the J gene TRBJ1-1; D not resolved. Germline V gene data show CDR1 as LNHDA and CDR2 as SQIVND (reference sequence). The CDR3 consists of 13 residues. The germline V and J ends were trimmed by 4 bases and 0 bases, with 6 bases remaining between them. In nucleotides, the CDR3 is TGTGCCAGTAGTACCTTCATGAACACTGAAGCTTTCTTT. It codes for CASSTFMNTEAFF.

CDR3 DNA: TGTGCCAGCAGCCTACTAGTTAGGTATACAGATACGCAGTATTTT. Its translation is CASSLLVRYTDTQYF. The V and J genes are TRBV7-8 and TRBJ2-3; TRBD2 is a possible D gene (5 bases). CDR1 and CDR2 from the germline V gene are SGHVS and FQNEAQ. The V end was cut by 5 bases, the J end by 3 bases, with 15 bases between. The CDR3 contains 15 residues.

The CDR3 region is CASSGLTADTDTQYF. DNA for the CDR3: TGTGCCAGCAGTGGTCTAACAGCTGACACAGATACGCAGTATTTT. The chain combines TRBV2 with TRBJ2-3, with D uncertain. Germline V gives CDR1 SNHLY, CDR2 FYNNEI. The germline V and J ends were trimmed by 4 bases and 2 bases, with 13 bases remaining between them. This CDR3 is built from 15 residues. Combining the CDR3 with reference TRBV2 and TRBJ2-3 gives the whole variable domain EPEVTQTPSHQVTQMGQEVILRCVPISNHLYFYWYRQILGQKVEFLVSFYNNEISEKSEIFDDQFSVERPDGSNFTLKIRSTKLEDSAMYFCASSGLTADTDTQYFGPGTRLTVL.

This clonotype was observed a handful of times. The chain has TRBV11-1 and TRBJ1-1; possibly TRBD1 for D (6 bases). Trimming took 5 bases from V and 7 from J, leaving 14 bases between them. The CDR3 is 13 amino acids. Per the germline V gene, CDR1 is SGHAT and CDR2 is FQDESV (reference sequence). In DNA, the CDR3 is TGTGCCAGCAGCCTGCGGACAGATCTTGAAGCTTTCTTT. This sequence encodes CASSLRTDLEAFF.